The clone carrying this TCR beta chain was seen just once. Its antigen remains unknown. Isolation recovered at least 6 million PBMCs from every sample. This sample was included in a study of blood T cells in healthy people across ages. Study-wide background: Capturing about one barcoded beta molecule per two T cells was achieved by template switching.

Primed by a sample-barcoded 5' primer and a J-beta primer mix, a second PCR proceeded for 7 to 11 cycles. TCRdb re-analysed the 5' RACE reads in MiXCR, keeping a single row per CDR3 protein. Of about 1,400,000 distinct CDR3 sequences in the sample, roughly 45% were seen once. There are 13 residues in the CDR3. The V gene's germline CDR1 is KGHSH and CDR2 LQKENI. V lost 3 bases to trimming and J lost 10 bases, with 15 bases between them. Study observations and caveats: Long-lived and aged donors differed, with more naive CD4+ cells and higher diversity in the long-lived. Without sorted subsets, naive and antigen-experienced compartments could not be conclusively compared.

The sequencing sample was made of blood. This rearrangement joins TRBV18 to TRBJ1-2; D may be TRBD1 (6 bases). This clonotype was obtained from a woman aged 18-29 years in good health. The CDR3 is CASSPSGADDYTF. In DNA, the CDR3 is TGTGCCAGCTCACCGTCGGGGGCTGATGACTACACCTTC. Full variable domain (outside the CDR3, taken from reference TRBV18 and TRBJ1-2): NAGVMQNPRHLVRRRGQEARLRCSPMKGHSHVYWYRQLPEEGLKFMVYLQKENIIDESGMPKERFSAEFPKEGPSILRIQQVVRGDSAAYFCASSPSGADDYTFGSGTRLTVV.